The 14 T cell receptor beta chains reported below all come from one sample, sequenced in a study of technical replicates of blood from a few donors (TCRdb year 2017). The library was made by the immunoSEQ multiplex PCR assay. What TCRdb holds here is the immuneACCESS table cut down to in-frame rearrangements. Part of the clones is not present; checked against another copy, under half of the missing clones reflect an unresolved V gene, and the others are unexplained. The table for this sample lists around 90,000 clones; roughly 93% of them were counted only once. The ten largest clones represent about 0.23% of the sample. Sequenced sample: T cells isolated from PBMCs. These receptors were collected from a human donor in good health.

The sample holds a few counts of this clone. This chain connects TRBV28 to TRBJ1-1; TRBD1 is a possible D gene (6 bases). The CDR3 has 15 amino acids. Germline V gene data show CDR1 as MDHEN and CDR2 as SYDVKM. V was clipped by 6 bases and J by 1 base, with 15 bases between them. CDR3 region: CASRLPLGGNTEAFF. Written as DNA, the CDR3 is TGTGCCAGCAGACTGCCCCTAGGGGGGAACACTGAAGCTTTCTTT. The entire variable domain, with the rest obtained from reference TRBV28 and TRBJ1-1, is as follows: DVKVTQSSRYLVKRTGEKVFLECVQDMDHENMFWYRQDPGLGLRLIYFSYDVKMKEKGDIPEGYSVSREKKERFSLILESASTNQTSMYLCASRLPLGGNTEAFFGQGTRLTVV.

Notes on this clone: At one of its ends the junction is not consistent with the germline gene, which may arise from a read error. The J gene is TRBJ2-2, the V gene TRBV2, with unresolved D. This CDR3 contains 13 residues. Germline CDR1 reads SNHLY; CDR2 reads FYNNEI. The CDR3 nucleotides are TGTGCCAGCAGTAAAGCTCCCAACGGGGAGCTGTTTTTT. Encoded protein: CASSKAPNGELFF.

The chain employs TRBV7-9 and TRBJ2-2; D gene ambiguous. Germline V gives CDR1 SEHNR, CDR2 FQNEAQ (reference sequence). With 6 bases removed from V and 3 bases from J, the gap between germline ends came to 14 bases. The CDR3 is 15 amino acids. CDR3 in DNA: TGTGCCAGCAGTACAACAGACCTCTACACCGGGGAGCTGTTTTTT. It yields the protein CASSTTDLYTGELFF.

The chain employs TRBV7-8 and TRBJ2-4, with 10 bases lining up with TRBD2. Germline CDR1 SGHVS, CDR2 FQNEAQ. The CDR3 covers 14 residues. V shed 5 bases and J 6 bases; nucleotides not matched to a gene: 4. The CDR3 coding sequence is TGTGCCAGCAGCATCAGCGGGGGGGGAAACATTCAGTACTTC. It codes for CASSISGGGNIQYF.

The chain joins TRBV4-1 to TRBJ1-2, with D possibly TRBD1 on 6 matching bases. V was clipped by 1 base and J by 6 bases, with 18 bases between them. The CDR3 sequence is 16 residues long. The germline CDR1 and CDR2 sequences are MGHRA and YSYEKL. The CDR3 is CASSQGRRGQSHGYTF. CDR3 DNA sequence: TGCGCCAGCAGCCAAGGCAGGAGAGGACAGTCCCATGGCTACACCTTC.

J is TRBJ2-3 and V is TRBV7-9, with D possibly matching TRBD1 (5 bases). The germline gives CDR1 SEHNR, CDR2 FQNEAQ (reference sequence). V lost 3 bases to trimming and J lost 2 bases, with 6 bases between them. The CDR3 runs to 13 residues. The CDR3 loop reads CASSLDNTDTQYF. The CDR3 DNA reads as TGTGCCAGCAGCTTGGACAACACAGATACGCAGTATTTT.

The V gene is TRBV5-1, the J gene TRBJ1-2; D is unclear. This CDR3 contains 15 residues. V lost 2 bases and J lost 1, with 12 bases in between. Germline values: CDR1 SGHRS, CDR2 YFSETQ. The CDR3 DNA reads TGCGCCAGCAGCTTACCCGGGAGCCTTAACTATGGCTACACCTTC. This sequence encodes CASSLPGSLNYGYTF.

The chain combines TRBV2 with TRBJ2-1; D perhaps matches TRBD2 (5 bases). The CDR3 sequence is 15 residues long. Trimming shortened V by 3 bases and J by 0 bases, and 9 bases separated the two germline ends. Germline V gene lookup returns CDR1 SNHLY and CDR2 FYNNEI. The CDR3 sequence: CASSDPGSSYNEQFF. Here the CDR3 DNA reads TGTGCCAGCAGTGATCCGGGGAGCTCCTACAATGAGCAGTTCTTC.

This rearrangement joins TRBV21-1 to TRBJ1-1. TRBV21-1 is marked as a pseudogene. The CDR3 spans 17 residues. The CDR3 region has the DNA TGTGCCAGCAGCGCAACCGACGGGGGGCAATGGGACACTGAAGCTTTCTTT. Protein sequence: CASSATDGGQWDTEAFF.

The rearrangement joins TRBV10-2 to TRBJ1-1, with TRBD1 matching over 8 bases. This CDR3 has 12 residues. CDR1 and CDR2 (germline): WSHSY, SAAADI. Trimming removed 6 bases from V and 6 bases from J; junction bases left unmatched: 3. This chain's CDR3 is CASRTGDAEAFF. The CDR3 coding sequence is TGCGCCAGCAGGACAGGGGATGCTGAAGCTTTCTTT.

The chain employs TRBV4-1 and TRBJ1-1, with 8 nucleotides matching TRBD1. In germline, CDR1 is MGHRA, CDR2 YSYEKL. V dropped 3 bases and J dropped 4; count of bases not matched to a gene: 1. The CDR3 is 13 residues long. The CDR3 DNA reads as TGCGCCAGCAGCCATACAGGGGGCACTGAAGCTTTCTTT. Amino acids: CASSHTGGTEAFF.

V gene TRBV4-1 combines with J gene TRBJ1-2; D might be TRBD1 (6 bases). Germline V gene lookup returns CDR1 MGHRA and CDR2 YSYEKL. V shed 11 bases and J shed 6 bases, with 22 bases lying between them. The CDR3 runs 14 residues. As DNA, the CDR3 is TGCGCCTCCCAGGATCGGGACACCAGCGATGGCTACACCTTC. Translated, it gives CASQDRDTSDGYTF.

V is TRBV5-1 and J is TRBJ2-7; TRBD1 might be the D (5 bases). The CDR3 contains 12 residues. The germline V gene has CDR1 SGHRS and CDR2 YFSETQ. V was shortened by 7 bases and J by 7 bases, with 15 bases between the two germline ends. DNA for the CDR3: TGCGCCAGCTCCTTTGGGGCCGGGGAGCAGTACTTC. Translating gives CASSFGAGEQYF.

V is TRBV5-5 and J is TRBJ1-1, with D possibly being TRBD1 (5 bases). CDR1 and CDR2 (germline): SGHKS, YYEKEE (reference sequence). V dropped 4 bases and J dropped 2 bases, with 21 bases sitting between them. This CDR3 has 17 residues. CDR3 sequence: CASSPLFLVGDNTEAFF. In DNA, the CDR3 is TGTGCCAGCAGCCCATTGTTCCTCGTAGGGGATAACACTGAAGCTTTCTTT. The full variable domain, rest sourced from reference TRBV5-5 and TRBJ1-1, is DAGVTQSPTHLIKTRGQQVTLRCSPISGHKSVSWYQQVLGQGPQFIFQYYEKEERGRGNFPDRFSARQFPNYSSELNVNALLLGDSALYLCASSPLFLVGDNTEAFFGQGTRLTVV.